These 22 T cell receptor beta chains originate from one sample sequenced in a study of shared clonotypes between healthy human individuals. Using immunoSEQ multiplex PCR, the repertoire was profiled, and TCRdb retains in-frame clones only, with some absent. Of 2.5 million or so clones in the sample, approximately 94% were seen once. The sample consisted of naive CD4+ T cells sorted from blood. Subset here: CD45RA+ positively selected. These receptors were taken from a man aged 18 to 35 in good health.

As regards this clone: This sample also contains other DNA sequences that code for the same CDR3. CDR3 sequence reads: CAIRGNTEAFF. In DNA form, the CDR3 reads TGTGCCATCAGGGGAAACACTGAAGCTTTCTTT. This chain uses TRBV10-3 with TRBJ1-1; D gene unclear. This CDR3 has 11 residues. Per germline, CDR1 ENHRY and CDR2 SYGVKD. Trimming removed 6 bases at V and 2 bases at J, with 4 bases between.

The rearrangement uses TRBV6-5 and TRBJ1-6, with TRBD1 identical over 7 bases. Per the germline V gene, CDR1 is MNHEY and CDR2 is SVGAGI. The CDR3 runs to 15 residues. The junction had 9 bases not matched to a gene; V was cut back by 4 bases and J by 9 bases. This CDR3 is CASSSIDRDLSPLHF. The CDR3 DNA reads TGTGCCAGCAGTTCCATCGACAGGGATCTTTCACCCCTCCACTTT.

The rearrangement uses TRBV6-5 and TRBJ1-1, with TRBD1 as a possible D gene (5 bases). Per the germline V gene, CDR1 is MNHEY and CDR2 is SVGAGI. The CDR3 has 13 amino acids. Trimming left V 6 bases short and J 3 bases short, with 11 bases between. The CDR3 nucleotides are TGTGCCAGCAGACCCGGACACTACACTGAAGCTTTCTTT. Its translation: CASRPGHYTEAFF.

This clone came up once. A junction boundary mismatches the germline segment, possibly from a read error. The chain couples TRBV10-3 to TRBJ1-1; D is ambiguous. The CDR3 has 13 residues. CDR1 is ENHRY and CDR2 is SYGVKD in the germline V gene. Written as DNA, the CDR3 is TGCTGCGTGGGTGAGGGCTTGAACACTGAAGCTTTCTTT. Amino acid sequence: CCVGEGLNTEAFF.

This sequence joins TRBV7-2 and TRBJ2-3; the D is unclear. Trimming removed 5 bases at V and 8 bases at J, with 17 bases between. From germline, CDR1 is SGHTA and CDR2 FQGNSA. This CDR3 has 14 residues. CDR3 loop: CASSPITKIITQYF. The DNA of the CDR3 is TGTGCCAGCAGCCCCATCACCAAAATTATTACGCAGTATTTT.

The rearrangement links TRBV11-3 to TRBJ1-6; a possible D gene is TRBD1 (6 bases). The V gene's germline CDR1 is SGHNT and CDR2 YENEEA. The CDR3 loop spans 16 amino acids. V lost 4 bases and J 11 bases, leaving 21 bases between the germline ends. The CDR3: CASSSRTAGGFTPLHF. CDR3 nucleotide sequence: TGTGCCAGCAGCTCTAGGACCGCGGGGGGCTTTACACCCCTCCACTTT.

The chain joins TRBV7-6 to TRBJ2-1, with 10 bases matching TRBD2. CDR3 length equals 15 residues. Trimming removed 1 base from V and 6 bases from J; junction bases left unmatched: 3. CDR1 and CDR2 from the germline V gene are SGHVS and FNYEAQ. This CDR3 reads CASSLVAGGPNEQFF. DNA for the CDR3: TGTGCCAGCAGCTTAGTAGCGGGGGGCCCCAATGAGCAGTTCTTC.

This clone was seen only a few times. This chain links TRBV10-2 with TRBJ1-1; D is undetermined. In germline, CDR1 is WSHSY, CDR2 SAAADI. Trimming took off 6 bases at V and 0 bases at J, with 8 bases between the two ends. There are 13 residues in the CDR3. The CDR3 coding sequence is TGCGCCAGCAGGGACCAGATGAACACTGAAGCTTTCTTT. As protein: CASRDQMNTEAFF.

The chain recombines TRBV7-6 with TRBJ1-3, with D possibly being TRBD1 (5 bases). Trimming cost V 5 bases and J 0 bases, with 17 bases left between them. The CDR3 runs to 17 residues. Germline lookup yields CDR1 SGHVS and CDR2 FNYEAQ. The CDR3 here is CASSVRVSPSSGNTIYF. CDR3 bases: TGTGCCAGCAGCGTCAGGGTCTCTCCCTCCTCTGGAAACACCATATATTTT.

Only one count was recorded for this clone. The chain has TRBV10-3 and TRBJ2-2, with D maybe TRBD2 (6 bases). CDR3 size: 15 residues. Trimming pared 6 bases from V and 0 bases from J, leaving 11 bases between. CDR1 and CDR2 (germline): ENHRY, SYGVKD. CDR3 nucleotide sequence: TGTGCCATCAGATCCGGGACTTCGAACACCGGGGAGCTGTTTTTT. Translating gives CAIRSGTSNTGELFF.

The chain has TRBV12-1 and TRBJ2-1; the D call of TRBD2 is as the table states it, not checked on the DNA. TRBV12-1 counts as a pseudogene. CDR3 length: 17 amino acids. The CDR3 loop reads CASSFERRRESYNEQFF. The CDR3 bases are TGTGCCAGCAGCTTTGAAAGGAGGCGGGAGTCCTACAATGAGCAGTTCTTC.

The gene calls are TRBV5-1 and TRBJ1-3, with TRBD1 matching 8 bases. Germline CDR1 reads SGHRS; CDR2 reads YFSETQ. Trimming at V came to 4 bases and at J to 4 bases, leaving 7 bases not matched to a gene. The CDR3 spans 15 residues. The CDR3 bases are TGCGCCAGCAGCGTCCAGACAGGGGTCGGAAACACCATATATTTT. Translated: CASSVQTGVGNTIYF.

This clone was detected only a few times. The chain joins TRBV19 to TRBJ2-1; D is unresolved. From germline, CDR1 is LNHDA and CDR2 SQIVND (reference sequence). The V end lost 5 bases, the J end lost 6 bases, and 14 bases lay between the germline ends. This CDR3 comprises 14 residues. The DNA of the CDR3 is TGTGCCAGTAGTCTCTCCGGTAGGAGCAATGAGCAGTTCTTC. This sequence encodes CASSLSGRSNEQFF.

J is TRBJ2-6 and V is TRBV6-1; perhaps TRBD1 as D (5 bases). CDR1 is MNHNS and CDR2 is SASEGT in the germline V gene. The CDR3 has 15 amino acids. Trimming removed 2 bases at V and 6 bases at J, with 11 bases between. The CDR3 sequence is CASSELQGLANVLTF. The CDR3 region has the DNA TGTGCCAGCAGTGAACTGCAGGGTCTGGCCAACGTCCTGACTTTC.

This rearrangement joins TRBV7-9 to TRBJ2-6; D not certain. CDR1 is SEHNR and CDR2 is FQNEAQ in the germline V gene (reference sequence). V was trimmed by 5 bases and J by 2 bases, leaving 10 bases between them. The CDR3 extends over 15 amino acids. CDR3 in amino acids: CASSPRMAGANVLTF. As DNA, the CDR3 is TGTGCCAGCAGCCCCCGGATGGCTGGGGCCAACGTCCTGACTTTC. Filled out from reference TRBV7-9 and TRBJ2-6, the complete variable domain reads DTGVSQNPRHKITKRGQNVTFRCDPISEHNRLYWYRQTLGQGPEFLTYFQNEAQLEKSRLLSDRFSAERPKGSFSTLEIQRTEQGDSAMYLCASSPRMAGANVLTFGAGSRLTVL.

The chain uses TRBV9 and TRBJ2-2; a weak D match, TRBD2 (6 bases). This CDR3 comprises 16 residues. Trimming stripped 0 bases from V and 5 bases from J, with 14 bases between. The germline gives CDR1 SGDLS, CDR2 YYNGEE. The CDR3 nucleotides are TGTGCCAGCAGCGTAGACGCGGGTGGGAGGACCGGGGAGCTGTTTTTT. Its translation is CASSVDAGGRTGELFF. Full variable domain (outside the CDR3, taken from reference TRBV9 and TRBJ2-2): DSGVTQTPKHLITATGQRVTLRCSPRSGDLSVYWYQQSLDQGLQFLIQYYNGEERAKGNILERFSAQQFPDLHSELNLSSLELGDSALYFCASSVDAGGRTGELFFGEGSRLTVL.

This rearrangement joins TRBV6-1 to TRBJ1-2, with TRBD1 as a possible D gene (5 bases). The CDR3 is 17 residues long. Germline loops: CDR1 MNHNS, CDR2 SASEGT. The V and J ends lost 0 bases and 0 bases respectively, with 14 bases between them. The CDR3 region has the DNA TGTGCCAGCAGTGAAGCAATTGGGGCCCGAGCTAACTATGGCTACACCTTC. It codes for CASSEAIGARANYGYTF.

The chain couples TRBV2 to TRBJ2-1, with 9 nucleotides matching TRBD2. CDR3 size: 18 residues. J gave up 4 bases and V 3 bases, and 13 bases lay outside the gene matches. The germline gives CDR1 SNHLY, CDR2 FYNNEI. The CDR3 reads CASSELRAAGGVYNEQFF. The CDR3 DNA is TGTGCCAGCAGTGAGCTCCGCGCCGCGGGAGGGGTTTACAATGAGCAGTTCTTC.

A remark on this clone: Other DNA sequences of this sample code for an identical CDR3. The chain has TRBV18 and TRBJ2-7; 10 nucleotides align to TRBD2. The CDR3 length is 15 residues. The germline gives CDR1 KGHSH, CDR2 LQKENI. The trim removed 3 bases at V and 0 bases at J, leaving 2 bases unmatched. The CDR3: CASSPTSGASYEQYF. The CDR3 nucleotides read TGTGCCAGCTCACCTACTAGCGGGGCCTCCTACGAGCAGTACTTC.

The chain links TRBV9 to TRBJ2-7; D possibly corresponds to TRBD2 (6 bases). The CDR3 spans 15 residues. The V gene lost 0 bases and the J gene lost 2 bases, with 12 bases spanning the gap. Per germline, CDR1 SGDLS and CDR2 YYNGEE. The CDR3 region is CASSVEASVAYEQYF. CDR3 in DNA: TGTGCCAGCAGCGTAGAGGCTAGCGTAGCCTACGAGCAGTACTTC.

This rearrangement joins TRBV5-4 to TRBJ2-7; the D gene is possibly TRBD2 (5 bases). CDR1 and CDR2 (germline): SGHNT, YYREEE (reference sequence). The CDR3 is made up of 15 amino acids. The V end lost 0 bases, the J end lost 0 bases, and 10 bases lay between the germline ends. The CDR3 reads CASSLGSGYSYEQYF. The DNA of the CDR3 is TGTGCCAGCAGCTTGGGCAGCGGATACTCCTACGAGCAGTACTTC.

V is TRBV4-1 and J is TRBJ2-5, with 8 bases aligning to TRBD1. The V gene end was trimmed by 4 bases and the J gene end by 1 base; junction bases not matched to a gene: 5. The CDR3 is 15 residues long. Germline V gene data show CDR1 as MGHRA and CDR2 as YSYEKL. CDR3 amino acids: CASSPFTGGQETQYF. The CDR3 bases are TGCGCCAGCAGCCCCTTCACAGGGGGCCAAGAGACCCAGTACTTC.